The 10 T cell receptor beta chains below all came from one sample that was sequenced in a study of blood T cell repertoires in COVID-19. This table comes from immunoSEQ multiplex PCR, and its TCRdb copy is limited to in-frame clones, with some not included. Among roughly 200,000 clones listed, 82% were seen once. The sequencing input was peripheral blood. The source is a woman aged 55 to 70 with COVID-19, enrolled during active disease.

This clone was observed many times. The chain has TRBV6-5 and TRBJ1-5, with 7 positions matching TRBD1. Trimming cost V 5 bases and J 4 bases; bases outside gene matches: 8. This CDR3 is built from 15 residues. Germline-derived CDR1 and CDR2 are MNHEY and SVGAGI. CDR3 DNA sequence: TGTGCCAGCAGTCAACAGGGGTTTGAGAATCAGCCCCAGCATTTT. This codes for CASSQQGFENQPQHF.

This rearrangement joins TRBV24-1 to TRBJ2-1, with 7 bases fitting TRBD1. V lost 1 base, J lost 0 bases, and 8 bases stayed unmatched. Germline V CDR1 and CDR2: KGHDR, SFDVKD. There are 18 residues in the CDR3. The CDR3 DNA sequence: TGTGCCACCAGTGATTTAGTCACCGGGACAGCCTCCTACAATGAGCAGTTCTTC. Protein: CATSDLVTGTASYNEQFF.

The chain recombines TRBV7-3 with TRBJ1-1; 7 bases align to TRBD1. In germline, CDR1 is SGHTA, CDR2 FQGTGA. The CDR3 extends over 16 amino acids. V dropped 2 bases and J dropped 6; count of bases not matched to a gene: 12. The DNA of the CDR3 is TGTGCCAGCAGCTTAGAGGCAGGGGGGCCCCTGTCTGAAGCTTTCTTT. Translating gives CASSLEAGGPLSEAFF.

This chain joins TRBV19 and TRBJ1-2, with 8 bases fitting TRBD1. This CDR3 is built from 15 residues. Germline CDR1 is LNHDA and CDR2 is SQIVND (reference sequence). V lost 4 bases, J lost 2 bases, and 6 bases stayed unmatched. CDR3 residues: CASSTQTGANYGYTF. CDR3 bases: TGTGCCAGTAGTACCCAGACAGGGGCAAACTATGGCTACACCTTC.

The chain links TRBV5-5 to TRBJ2-1; D unresolved. The germline V gene has CDR1 SGHKS and CDR2 YYEKEE (reference sequence). Trimming pared 1 base from V and 4 bases from J, leaving 12 bases between. The CDR3 is 15 amino acids. This CDR3 is CASSLLAGSYNEQFF. CDR3 bases: TGTGCCAGCAGCTTGTTGGCAGGTTCGTACAATGAGCAGTTCTTC.

The chain combines TRBV20-1 with TRBJ2-5; D call uncertain. CDR1 and CDR2 (germline): DFQATT, SNEGSKA (reference sequence). Trimming pared 4 bases from V and 3 bases from J, leaving 6 bases between. The CDR3 runs to 11 residues. The CDR3 is CSATDKETQYF. The CDR3 DNA is TGCAGTGCTACAGACAAAGAGACCCAGTACTTC.

The V and J genes are TRBV28 and TRBJ2-3; 9 nucleotides line up with TRBD2. The germline V gene has CDR1 MDHEN and CDR2 SYDVKM. The J segment lost 5 bases and the V segment lost 7 bases, leaving 4 bases of the junction unmatched. This CDR3 contains 13 residues. In DNA form, the CDR3 reads TGTGCCAGCATTGCGGGGGGGGGAGATACGCAGTATTTT. Residues: CASIAGGGDTQYF. The full variable domain, completed using reference TRBV28 and TRBJ2-3, is DVKVTQSSRYLVKRTGEKVFLECVQDMDHENMFWYRQDPGLGLRLIYFSYDVKMKEKGDIPEGYSVSREKKERFSLILESASTNQTSMYLCASIAGGGDTQYFGPGTRLTVL.

The chain joins TRBV3-1 (or the pseudogene TRBV3-2) to TRBJ1-3; possibly TRBD1 for D (5 bases). V was trimmed by 2 bases and J by 2 bases, leaving 16 bases between them. Germline V lookup: CDR1 LGHDT, CDR2 YNNKEL (reference sequence). The CDR3 sequence is 17 residues long. Here the CDR3 reads CASSQLGGQRAGNTIYF. The CDR3 coding sequence is TGTGCCAGCAGCCAACTGGGGGGTCAAAGGGCTGGAAACACCATATATTTT.

This chain connects TRBV28 to TRBJ2-3; TRBD2 aligns across 7 bases. This CDR3 contains 15 residues. V shed 7 bases, J shed 3 bases, and the junction held 10 bases outside the gene matches. CDR1 MDHEN and CDR2 SYDVKM come from the germline V gene. CDR3 bases: TGTGCCAGCAATAGGGAAGCGGGAAAAACAGATACGCAGTATTTT. This translates into CASNREAGKTDTQYF.

This clone was recorded a few times. This sequence joins TRBV7-2 and TRBJ1-6; no reliable D call. CDR3 size: 17 residues. Germline lookup yields CDR1 SGHTA and CDR2 FQGNSA. Trimming removed 5 bases at V and 6 bases at J, with 20 bases between. The CDR3 coding sequence is TGTGCCAGCAGCCCCCCGCCAGGCTCGTTCTCTAATTCACCCCTCCACTTT. As protein: CASSPPPGSFSNSPLHF.